The T cell receptor beta chain under discussion was sequenced for a study of OX40 agonist ivuxolimab in advanced cancers. The wider study: The patients received agonistic anti-OX40 (CD134) antibody ivuxolimab. Partial responses occurred in Three dose-escalation patients, one with hepatocellular carcinoma and two with cutaneous melanoma. People who had prior anti-PD-1, anti-PD-L1 or anti-CTLA-4 therapy could take part, and less than 50% had some. Study results and limitations: Partial responders dosed at 0.1-3.0 mg/kg displayed clonal expansion ranking among the lowest.

Notes on this clone: What it recognizes is unknown.

V was clipped by 5 bases and J by 3 bases, with 11 bases between them. Germline V gene data show CDR1 as SGHTA and CDR2 as FQGNSA. CDR3 length: 15 amino acids. TCRdb keeps only in-frame clones here, not all; method: immunoSEQ multiplex PCR. The data hold roughly 66,000 clones, with about four fifths observed a single time. J is TRBJ2-6 and V is TRBV7-2; maybe TRBD1 (6 bases). The sample here was CD4+ or CD8+ T cells sorted from blood, taken in a trial of the OX40 agonist ivuxolimab. The sequence was collected from an adult with an advanced solid tumor such as melanoma, head and neck, liver or kidney cancer. Here the CDR3 reads CASSRTGFGANVLTF. As DNA, the CDR3 is TGTGCCAGCAGCAGAACAGGGTTTGGGGCCAACGTCCTGACTTTC.